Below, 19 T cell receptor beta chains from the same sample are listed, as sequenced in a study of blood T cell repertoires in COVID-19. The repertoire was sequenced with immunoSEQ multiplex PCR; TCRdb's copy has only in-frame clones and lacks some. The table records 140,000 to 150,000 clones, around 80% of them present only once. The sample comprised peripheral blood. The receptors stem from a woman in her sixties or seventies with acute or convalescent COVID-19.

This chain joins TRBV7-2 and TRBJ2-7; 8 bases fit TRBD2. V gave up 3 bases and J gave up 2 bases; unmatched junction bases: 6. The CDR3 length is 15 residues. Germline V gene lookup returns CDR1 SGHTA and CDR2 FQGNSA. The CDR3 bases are TGTGCCAGCAGCTTCATCGGGGGGGCCACCTACGAGCAGTACTTC. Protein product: CASSFIGGATYEQYF.

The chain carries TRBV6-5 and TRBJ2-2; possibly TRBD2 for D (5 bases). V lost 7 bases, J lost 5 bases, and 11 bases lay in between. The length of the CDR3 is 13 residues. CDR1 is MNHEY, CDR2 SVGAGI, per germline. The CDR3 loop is CASTPLVTGELFF. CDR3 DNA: TGTGCCAGCACCCCACTAGTTACCGGGGAGCTGTTTTTT.

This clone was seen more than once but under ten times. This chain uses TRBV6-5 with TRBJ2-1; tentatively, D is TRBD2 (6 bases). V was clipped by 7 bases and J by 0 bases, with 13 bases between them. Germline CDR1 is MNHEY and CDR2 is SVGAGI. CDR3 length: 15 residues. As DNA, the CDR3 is TGTGCCAGCATGAGGGGAGGCTACTCCTACAATGAGCAGTTCTTC. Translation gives CASMRGGYSYNEQFF.

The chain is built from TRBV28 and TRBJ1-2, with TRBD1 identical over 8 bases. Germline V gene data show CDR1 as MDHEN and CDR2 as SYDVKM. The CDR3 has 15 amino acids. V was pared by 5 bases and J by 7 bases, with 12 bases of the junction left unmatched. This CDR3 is CASSPPGQGNGGYTF. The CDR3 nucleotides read TGTGCCAGCAGTCCCCCAGGACAGGGAAACGGTGGCTACACCTTC.

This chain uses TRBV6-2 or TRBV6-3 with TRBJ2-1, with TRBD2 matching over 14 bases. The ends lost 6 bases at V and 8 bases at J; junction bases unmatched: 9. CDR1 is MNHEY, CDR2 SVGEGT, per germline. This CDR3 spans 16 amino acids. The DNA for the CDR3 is TGTGCCAGCAGCCGGACTAGCGGGAGGCGTGGTGATGAGCAGTTCTTC. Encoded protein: CASSRTSGRRGDEQFF.

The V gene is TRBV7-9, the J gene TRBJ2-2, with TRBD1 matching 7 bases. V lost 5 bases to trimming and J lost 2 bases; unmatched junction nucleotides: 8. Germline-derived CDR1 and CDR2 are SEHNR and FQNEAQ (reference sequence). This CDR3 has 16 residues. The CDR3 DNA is TGTGCCAGCAGCCACACAGGGGCCCTTAACACCGGGGAGCTGTTTTTT. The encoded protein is CASSHTGALNTGELFF.

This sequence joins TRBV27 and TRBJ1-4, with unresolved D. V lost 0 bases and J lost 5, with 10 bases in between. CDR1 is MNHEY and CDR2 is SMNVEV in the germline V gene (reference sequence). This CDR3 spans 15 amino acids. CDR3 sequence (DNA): TGTGCCAGCAGTTTATCCGGTTCGGGGAATGAAAAACTGTTTTTT. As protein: CASSLSGSGNEKLFF.

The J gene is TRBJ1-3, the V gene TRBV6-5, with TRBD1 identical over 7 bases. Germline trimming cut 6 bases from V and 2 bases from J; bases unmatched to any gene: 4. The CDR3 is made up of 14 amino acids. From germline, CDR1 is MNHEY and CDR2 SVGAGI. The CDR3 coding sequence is TGTGCCAGCAGCACCGGGACAGCTGGAAACACCATATATTTT. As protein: CASSTGTAGNTIYF.

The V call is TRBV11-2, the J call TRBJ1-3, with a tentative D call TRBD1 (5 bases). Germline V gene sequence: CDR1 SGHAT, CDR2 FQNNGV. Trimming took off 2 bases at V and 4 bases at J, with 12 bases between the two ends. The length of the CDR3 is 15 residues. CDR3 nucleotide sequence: TGTGCCAGCAGCTTATGGGCAGGGCAAGGAAACACCATATATTTT. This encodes CASSLWAGQGNTIYF.

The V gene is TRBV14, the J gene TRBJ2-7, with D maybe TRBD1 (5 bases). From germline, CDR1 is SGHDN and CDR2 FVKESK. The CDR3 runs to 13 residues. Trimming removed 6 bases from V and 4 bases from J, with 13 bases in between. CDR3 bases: TGTGCCAGCAGATCCTCGACAGCATACGAGCAGTACTTC. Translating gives CASRSSTAYEQYF.

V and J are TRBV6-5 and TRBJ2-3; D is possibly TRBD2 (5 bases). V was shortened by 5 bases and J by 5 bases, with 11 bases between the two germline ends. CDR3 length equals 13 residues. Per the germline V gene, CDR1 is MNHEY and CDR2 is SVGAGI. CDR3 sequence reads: CASSPPGEDTQYF. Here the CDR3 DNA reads TGTGCCAGCAGTCCCCCCGGGGAAGATACGCAGTATTTT.

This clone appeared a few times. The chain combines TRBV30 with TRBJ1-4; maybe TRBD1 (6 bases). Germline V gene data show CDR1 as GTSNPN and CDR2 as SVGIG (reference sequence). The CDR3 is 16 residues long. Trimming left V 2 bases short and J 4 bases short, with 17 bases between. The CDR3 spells CAWSRLGQPLNEKLFF. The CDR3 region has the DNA TGTGCCTGGAGTCGACTCGGACAGCCTCTTAATGAAAAACTGTTTTTT.

This CDR3 reads CASSSWRDTYEQYF. CDR3 coding DNA: TGTGCCAGCAGTTCTTGGCGGGATACCTACGAGCAGTACTTC. The chain carries TRBV28 and TRBJ2-7; a possible D gene is TRBD2 (6 bases). The CDR3 is 14 amino acids. Trimming removed 4 bases at V and 2 bases at J, with 12 bases between. Germline CDR1 and CDR2: MDHEN and SYDVKM.

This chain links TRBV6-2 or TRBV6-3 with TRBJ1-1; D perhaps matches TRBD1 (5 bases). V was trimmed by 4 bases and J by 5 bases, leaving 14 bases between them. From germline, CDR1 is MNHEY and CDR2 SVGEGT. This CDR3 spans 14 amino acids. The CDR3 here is CASSSGGDVTEAFF. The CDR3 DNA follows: TGTGCCAGCAGTTCCGGGGGGGATGTAACTGAAGCTTTCTTT.

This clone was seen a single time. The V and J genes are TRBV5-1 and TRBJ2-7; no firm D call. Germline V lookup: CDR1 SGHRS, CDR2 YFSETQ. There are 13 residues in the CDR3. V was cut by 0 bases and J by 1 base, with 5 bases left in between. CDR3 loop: CASSLGYSYEQYF. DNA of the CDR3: TGCGCCAGCAGCTTGGGCTATTCCTACGAGCAGTACTTC.

CDR3: CASRPGQGFDGYTF. CDR3 nucleotide sequence: TGTGCCAGCAGACCGGGACAGGGTTTCGATGGCTACACCTTC. The chain recombines TRBV5-4 with TRBJ1-2; 9 bases match TRBD1. CDR3 length: 14 residues. Trimming at V came to 5 bases and at J to 6 bases, leaving 8 bases not matched to a gene. Looked up from germline, CDR1 is SGHNT and CDR2 is YYREEE (reference sequence).

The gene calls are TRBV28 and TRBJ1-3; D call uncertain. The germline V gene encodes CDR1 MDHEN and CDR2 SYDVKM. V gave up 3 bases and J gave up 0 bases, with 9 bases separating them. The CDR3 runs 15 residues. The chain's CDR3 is CASSFYGISGNTIYF. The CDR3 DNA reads TGTGCCAGCAGTTTTTATGGCATCTCTGGAAACACCATATATTTT. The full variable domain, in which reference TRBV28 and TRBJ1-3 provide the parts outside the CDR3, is DVKVTQSSRYLVKRTGEKVFLECVQDMDHENMFWYRQDPGLGLRLIYFSYDVKMKEKGDIPEGYSVSREKKERFSLILESASTNQTSMYLCASSFYGISGNTIYFGEGSWLTVV.

The CDR3: CASSLVGYQPQHF. CDR3 DNA: TGTGCCAGCAGCTTGGTGGGCTACCAGCCCCAGCATTTT. This chain joins TRBV7-8 and TRBJ1-5; D is ambiguous. Germline V gene lookup returns CDR1 SGHVS and CDR2 FQNEAQ. Trimming took 3 bases from V and 7 from J, leaving 10 bases between them. This CDR3 has 13 amino acids.

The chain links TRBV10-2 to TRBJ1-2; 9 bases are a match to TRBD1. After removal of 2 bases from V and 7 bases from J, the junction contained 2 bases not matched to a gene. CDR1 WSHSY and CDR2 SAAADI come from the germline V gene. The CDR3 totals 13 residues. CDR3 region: CASSETGGSGYTF. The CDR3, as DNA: TGCGCCAGCAGTGAGACAGGGGGCAGTGGCTACACCTTC.